These T cell receptor beta chains were read from a single sample in a study of shared clonotypes between healthy human individuals. Clones were read by immunoSEQ multiplex PCR, and TCRdb kept only the in-frame ones, dropping some. The data hold over 850,000 clones, with about 84% observed a single time. The sequenced material came from memory CD4+ T cells from PBMCs. These receptors all come from a young man in good health. Some clones in this sample may be carry-over from other donors' samples. Both conserved end residues are part of each CDR3. Only some rows state a clone size, as once, few, many or a class for expanded clones.

TRBV4-2	-	TRBJ2-3	CASSQGASGRRIPDTQYF
TRBV9	-	TRBJ1-1	CASSVTGFTEAFF
TRBV5-6	-	TRBJ2-7	CASSLQLRLETYEQYF
TRBV5-6	-	TRBJ1-4	CASSLKGGEKLFF
TRBV18	few	TRBJ2-7	CASSPSYGGRGHEQYF
TRBV5-1	-	TRBJ2-5	CASSPTGGAETQYF
TRBV27	few	TRBJ2-1	CASSTREGKAYNEQFF
TRBV5-1	once	TRBJ2-5	CASSLAGTEQETQYF
TRBV10-1	-	TRBJ2-7	CASSEVYEQYF
TRBV9	few	TRBJ2-4	CASSGTGAGLDIQYF
TRBV19	-	TRBJ2-3	CASGVGVTQYF
TRBV7-9	-	TRBJ1-1	CASSPSLSVSETEAFF
TRBV5-1	-	TRBJ2-2	CASSFSGSPGELFF
TRBV28	-	TRBJ2-5	CASTSEETQYF
TRBV6-5	-	TRBJ1-5	CASSYSLGSQPQHF
TRBV6-5	-	TRBJ2-2	CASSSPGEGGTGELFF
TRBV5-5	-	TRBJ1-5	CASSPGTNSNQPQHF
TRBV28	-	TRBJ2-5	CASSLLTSGTETQYF
TRBV5-4	-	TRBJ1-1	CASSLADSGEAFF
TRBV6-1	-	TRBJ2-2	CASSSYGELFF
TRBV10-3	-	TRBJ2-5	CAIRRLRGRVEETQYF
TRBV19	few	TRBJ1-4	CASRSGGAGEKLFF
TRBV5-4	-	TRBJ2-6	CASSPGLAGGSGANVLTF
TRBV7-2	-	TRBJ2-1	CASSLGQPSYNEQFF
TRBV7-2	-	TRBJ2-7	CASSLEGRQYF
TRBV6-5	-	TRBJ2-1	CASSYSGQGQNEQFF
TRBV4-3	once	TRBJ2-1	CASSQELRRDNEQFF
TRBV15	many	TRBJ2-5	CATSTKLGYQETQYF
TRBV29-1	-	TRBJ1-1	CSVMWGGNTEAFF